This record covers a single T cell receptor beta chain. Assay: immunoSEQ multiplex PCR; the TCRdb copy retains only in-frame clones and omits some. Among about 280,000 clones, 85% to 90% were seen once, and the ten largest hold over 4%. Membership in each cohort depended on participant-reported clinical history. These data originate in a study of blood T cell repertoires in COVID-19. Looking at the study overall: Material from acute and convalescent COVID-19 was sourced from the United States, Italy and Spain. PBMCs, B-cell-depleted T cells, or T cells were the source of the cDNA or gDNA that made up the material.

The CDR3 is 16 residues long. The ends were cut back, 5 bases at V and 5 bases at J, with 19 bases in the middle. Germline CDR1 is SEHNR and CDR2 is FQNEAQ (reference sequence). Sequencing used PBMCs or T cells enriched from blood (not recorded which). The TCR was taken from a young woman with acute COVID-19. The chain links TRBV7-9 to TRBJ2-1; perhaps TRBD1 as D (6 bases). CDR3 nucleotide sequence: TGTGCCAGCAGCAACGAGTTCCGGGACACCGACAATGAGCAGTTCTTC. Amino acid sequence: CASSNEFRDTDNEQFF. Together with reference TRBV7-9 and TRBJ2-1, the CDR3 gives the full variable domain: DTGVSQNPRHKITKRGQNVTFRCDPISEHNRLYWYRQTLGQGPEFLTYFQNEAQLEKSRLLSDRFSAERPKGSFSTLEIQRTEQGDSAMYLCASSNEFRDTDNEQFFGPGTRLTVL.